A single sample is the source of the 18 T cell receptor beta chains below, sequenced in a study of vaccination effects on CD4 cells after COVID-19. What these receptors recognize is not known. Data came from immunoSEQ multiplex PCR; TCRdb stores just in-frame clones and leaves some out. This sample yields about 23,000 clones, of which approximately 74% are seen a single time; around 10% belongs to the top ten. Within the ViraFEST assay, antigen-specific CD4+ T cells underwent expansion with viral peptide pools prior to sequencing. After roughly 10 days in culture, the CD4+ T cells were isolated. In the vaccine recipients, nucleocapsid antibodies were negative and there was no prior SARS-CoV-2 infection. The sample consisted of CD4+ T cells from PBMCs cultured with HCoV-NL63 spike peptides, taken before COVID-19 vaccination. These receptor sequences come from a human donor who received a COVID-19 vaccine.

V gene TRBV21-1 combines with J gene TRBJ1-2. TRBV21-1 has pseudogene status. This CDR3 spans 14 amino acids. The CDR3 nucleotides are TGTGCCAGCAGCAAAGGGAGGGGCTACTATGGCTACACCTTC. It yields the protein CASSKGRGYYGYTF.

The chain uses TRBV29-1 and TRBJ2-6, with a tentative D call TRBD1 (5 bases). Germline V gene data show CDR1 as SQVTM and CDR2 as ANQGSEA. V shed 5 bases and J shed 2 bases, with 10 bases lying between them. The length of the CDR3 is 14 residues. CDR3 bases: TGCAGCGTTAGGGGATTCGCTGGGGCCAACGTCCTGACTTTC. Translated, it gives CSVRGFAGANVLTF.

The CDR3 is CASSFSRLAGGYNEQFF. CDR3 coding DNA: TGCGCCAGCAGCTTCTCCAGACTAGCGGGAGGATACAATGAGCAGTTCTTC. The chain combines TRBV5-1 with TRBJ2-1; TRBD2 aligns across 13 bases. Trimming cost V 2 bases and J 4 bases; bases outside gene matches: 6. This CDR3 region has 17 residues. Germline V gene data show CDR1 as SGHRS and CDR2 as YFSETQ. Combining the CDR3 with reference TRBV5-1 and TRBJ2-1 gives the whole variable domain KAGVTQTPRYLIKTRGQQVTLSCSPISGHRSVSWYQQTPGQGLQFLFEYFSETQRNKGNFPGRFSGRQFSNSRSEMNVSTLELGDSALYLCASSFSRLAGGYNEQFFGPGTRLTVL.

The count of this clone is one. This chain uses TRBV27 with TRBJ1-2; tentative D call: TRBD1 (6 bases). The CDR3 has 14 amino acids. V was clipped by 6 bases and J by 5 bases, with 16 bases between them. Germline V gene data show CDR1 as MNHEY and CDR2 as SMNVEV (reference sequence). The CDR3 region is CASRSADSLYGYTF. The DNA of the CDR3 is TGTGCCAGCAGGTCCGCGGACAGTTTATATGGCTACACCTTC.

Sample share makes this clone medium-sized (0.01 to 0.1%). The J gene is TRBJ2-2, the V gene TRBV6-4; possible D gene TRBD1, 5 bases. Trimming removed 8 bases from V and 4 bases from J, with 11 bases in between. The CDR3 sequence is 13 residues long. Looked up from germline, CDR1 is MRHNA and CDR2 is SNTAGT. This chain's CDR3 is CASSVTGTGELFF. The CDR3, as DNA: TGTGCCAGCTCTGTTACAGGCACCGGGGAGCTGTTTTTT.

V and J are TRBV29-1 and TRBJ2-3; D perhaps matches TRBD2 (6 bases). V was pared by 2 bases and J by 4 bases, with 25 bases between. CDR3 length equals 18 residues. Germline V gene data show CDR1 as SQVTM and CDR2 as ANQGSEA. CDR3 DNA sequence: TGCAGCGTTGAACTGGAGGATGTCAGGGCTATAGCGGCAGATACGCAGTATTTT. Translated: CSVELEDVRAIAADTQYF.

The chain is built from TRBV11-2 and TRBJ2-3, with D hard to call. The CDR3 runs to 13 residues. The V gene's germline CDR1 is SGHAT and CDR2 FQNNGV. Trimming took 5 bases from V and 6 from J, leaving 12 bases between them. This CDR3 is CASSPRVWDTQYF. For the CDR3, the DNA is TGTGCCAGCAGCCCCCGGGTCTGGGATACGCAGTATTTT.

A single count supports this clone. This sequence joins TRBV11-1 and TRBJ1-3, with 7 bases aligning to TRBD1. There are 15 residues in the CDR3. Germline CDR1 is SGHAT and CDR2 is FQDESV (reference sequence). J lost 2 bases, V lost 5 bases, and 6 bases had no gene match. The CDR3 DNA sequence: TGTGCCAGCAGCCGAACAGGGGTAACTGGAAACACCATATATTTT. Its translation: CASSRTGVTGNTIYF.

In this sample, this clone turned up a few times. J is TRBJ2-5 and V is TRBV7-9; TRBD2 aligns across 11 bases. CDR1 and CDR2 (germline): SEHNR, FQNEAQ (reference sequence). The CDR3 is 16 amino acids. With V trimmed by 5 bases and J by 1 base, 6 bases remained unmatched. The CDR3: CASSVSGGAFQETQYF. The CDR3 DNA is TGTGCCAGCAGCGTTAGCGGGGGGGCCTTCCAAGAGACCCAGTACTTC.

The V gene is TRBV6-5, the J gene TRBJ2-7; D uncertain. The V end lost 6 bases, the J end lost 0 bases, and 12 bases lay between the germline ends. Germline V lookup: CDR1 MNHEY, CDR2 SVGAGI. The CDR3 is 14 amino acids. CDR3 amino acids: CASRALTSSYEQYF. In nucleotides, the CDR3 is TGTGCCAGCAGAGCCCTTACAAGCTCCTACGAGCAGTACTTC.

This chain links TRBV5-1 with TRBJ2-1; tentatively, D is TRBD1 (5 bases). V was clipped by 0 bases and J by 6 bases, with 10 bases between them. Germline V gene data show CDR1 as SGHRS and CDR2 as YFSETQ. The CDR3 extends over 14 amino acids. In nucleotides, the CDR3 is TGCGCCAGCAGCTTGGTTAGGGGTCGCAATGAGCAGTTCTTC. As protein: CASSLVRGRNEQFF.

V usage is TRBV29-1 and J usage is TRBJ2-1, with 10 bases identical to TRBD2. This CDR3 is 16 amino acids long. V was clipped by 4 bases and J by 7 bases; unmatched bases: 13. CDR1 is SQVTM, CDR2 ANQGSEA, per germline. The CDR3 DNA reads as TGCAGCGTTGGGGCGGCTAGCGGGGGTACGGGGAATGAGCAGTTCTTC. Translated: CSVGAASGGTGNEQFF.

The chain uses TRBV21-1 and TRBJ2-1; the listed D gene, TRBD2, was not tested against the DNA. TRBV21-1 is termed a pseudogene. This CDR3 has 16 residues. As DNA, the CDR3 is TGTGCCAGCAGCAAAGCGCGCACTAGCGGGAGAAGGGAGCAGTTCTTC. Translating gives CASSKARTSGRREQFF.

The chain uses TRBV3-1 (or the pseudogene TRBV3-2) and TRBJ2-5, with D uncertain. Germline CDR1 is LGHDT and CDR2 is YNNKEL (reference sequence). V was clipped by 4 bases and J by 2 bases, with 5 bases between them. The CDR3 sequence is 12 residues long. CDR3 coding DNA: TGTGCCAGCAGCCGGAAGCAAGAGACCCAGTACTTC. Encoded protein: CASSRKQETQYF.

This clone occurred once. V gene TRBV4-1 combines with J gene TRBJ1-1; weak D call: TRBD1 (6 bases). CDR1 and CDR2 from the germline V gene are MGHRA and YSYEKL. The CDR3 spans 17 residues. V shed 1 base and J shed 3 bases, with 18 bases lying between them. The CDR3 protein is CASSQAATGGADTEAFF. The CDR3 nucleotides are TGCGCCAGCAGCCAAGCCGCCACGGGGGGCGCGGACACTGAAGCTTTCTTT.

The chain carries TRBV3-1 (or the pseudogene TRBV3-2) and TRBJ1-5; D unresolved. The V and J ends lost 1 base and 5 bases respectively, with 6 bases between them. CDR1 is LGHDT and CDR2 is YNNKEL in the germline V gene (reference sequence). This CDR3 spans 13 amino acids. The DNA for the CDR3 is TGTGCCAGCAGCCAAGGACTTTATCAGCCCCAGCATTTT. This codes for CASSQGLYQPQHF.

This clone was recorded only once. The V gene is TRBV30, the J gene TRBJ1-1; D perhaps matches TRBD1 (5 bases). Deletions cut 2 bases from V and 7 bases from J, with 11 bases between. This CDR3 comprises 12 residues. CDR1 and CDR2 from the germline V gene are GTSNPN and SVGIG (reference sequence). The CDR3, as DNA: TGTGCCTGGAGTTTGGGGCAGGATGAAGCTTTCTTT. Translated, it gives CAWSLGQDEAFF.

This clone was recorded a few times. This sequence joins TRBV7-2 and TRBJ1-1; D may be TRBD1 (5 bases). In germline, CDR1 is SGHTA, CDR2 FQGNSA. Trimming removed 5 bases from V and 10 bases from J, with 20 bases in between. This CDR3 contains 14 residues. CDR3 protein: CASSPYQTARGAFF. The CDR3 DNA reads as TGTGCCAGCAGCCCATATCAGACAGCGCGTGGAGCTTTCTTT. Full variable domain (rest looked up from reference TRBV7-2 and TRBJ1-1): GAGVSQSPSNKVTEKGKDVELRCDPISGHTALYWYRQSLGQGLEFLIYFQGNSAPDKSGLPSDRFSAERTGGSVSTLTIQRTQQEDSAVYLCASSPYQTARGAFFGQGTRLTVV.